The 10 T cell receptor beta chains below come from one sample, sequenced in a study of tumor-infiltrating lymphocytes in primary liver carcinoma (dated by TCRdb to about 2017). For sequencing, an Illumina HiSeq 2500 was employed. Starting from roughly 500 ng total RNA, TCRbeta-specific cDNA was produced by reverse transcription with a constant-region primer and ProtoScript II reverse transcriptase. TCRbeta libraries were built with three nested multiplex PCR rounds, a slightly modified ARM-PCR procedure. Each of the first two PCR rounds ran for about 11 cycles using multiplex TRBV1-TRBV30 forward primers together with a Cbeta reverse primer. The public reads were run again by TCRdb, first through fastp at Q25 and then through MiXCR, and only productive beta chains were kept. Every entry covers one CDR3 protein and lists the most common genes and DNA from its rows. Within this sample are tens of thousands of distinct CDR3 sequences, with 65% to 80% of them counted one time only. The ten largest clones take up 15% to 20% of the sample.

Without any cell sorting, total RNA and DNA were extracted together from about 19-30 mg of bulk tissue using the AllPrep DNA/RNA mini kit. Sequencing input: liver tumor tissue from sampling region 1. This specimen's cell subset or site label, per the study, means: tumor region T1, superior pole. The source of these receptors is a man aged 40-49 years with primary liver carcinoma and hepatitis B virus infection.

The chain combines TRBV19 with TRBJ2-1; 12 nucleotides agree with TRBD1. CDR1 is LNHDA, CDR2 SQIVND, per germline (reference sequence). Losses at the gene ends were 10 bases for V and 10 bases for J; bases not matched to a gene: 17. The CDR3 loop spans 16 amino acids. This CDR3 reads CATGTGGYSGGLEQFF. The CDR3 DNA follows: TGTGCCACCGGGACAGGGGGCTATAGCGGGGGGCTGGAGCAGTTCTTC.

As to this clonotype: The germline gene is not matched at one end of the junction; a read error may be the cause. CDR3 in amino acids: CVSSYLTYEQYF. Written as DNA, the CDR3 is TGTGTCAGCAGCTACCTCACCTACGAGCAGTACTTC. The rearrangement uses TRBV6-1 and TRBJ2-7; D is unresolved. The germline gives CDR1 MNHNS, CDR2 SASEGT. This CDR3 spans 12 amino acids.

A note on this clonotype: As the CDR3 is not closed by the conserved phenylalanine or tryptophan, this likely results from a read error. This sequence joins TRBV6-2 or TRBV6-3 and TRBJ2-6, with 8 bases aligning to TRBD1. Per germline, CDR1 MNHEY and CDR2 SVGEGT. This CDR3 region has 16 residues. J was trimmed by 2 bases and V by 6 bases; bases with no gene match: 6. As DNA, the CDR3 is TGTGCCAGCAGCCTAGGACAGGGCACTGGGGCCAACGTCCTGACTTTA. The encoded protein is CASSLGQGTGANVLTL.

This clonotype was picked up many times. The rearrangement uses TRBV6-5 and TRBJ2-7; D gene ambiguous. V lost 6 bases and J 2 bases, leaving 17 bases between the germline ends. Germline CDR1 MNHEY, CDR2 SVGAGI. This CDR3 has 15 amino acids. CDR3 DNA: TGTGCCAGCAGACCTCAAGGGTCCCTCACCTACGAGCAGTACTTC. This codes for CASRPQGSLTYEQYF.

Turning to this clonotype: Compared with germline, one end of the junction differs, possibly owing to a read error. This chain uses TRBV6-5 with TRBJ2-4; 10 bases map to TRBD2. CDR1 and CDR2 (germline): MNHEY, SVGAGI. The CDR3 length is 16 residues. Here the CDR3 reads CASRTLAGLAKNIQYF. The CDR3 nucleotides read TGTGCTAGCAGAACACTAGCGGGGTTAGCCAAAAACATTCAGTACTTC.

A remark on this clonotype: The missing conserved phenylalanine or tryptophan at the end of this CDR3 makes a read error likely. This chain connects TRBV11-2 to TRBJ2-2; 7 positions match TRBD2. V was pared by 5 bases and J by 10 bases, with 10 bases of the junction left unmatched. Germline loops: CDR1 SGHAT, CDR2 FQNNGV. The CDR3 contains 14 residues. CDR3 coding DNA: TGTGCCAGCAGCCTGCGACTAGCCTCCGCGGAGCTGTTTTCT. It is translated as CASSLRLASAELFS.

This clonotype was seen more than once but under ten times. This may be a read error, as it is one base from a much larger clone. CDR3 region: CAISGQGSNEQFF. Written as DNA, the CDR3 is TGTGCCATCAGTGGACAGGGAAGCAATGAGCAGTTCTTC. V gene TRBV10-3 combines with J gene TRBJ2-1, with TRBD1 matching 7 bases. Germline-derived CDR1 and CDR2 are ENHRY and SYGVKD. Trimming took 4 bases from V and 6 from J; bases not matched to a gene: 3. This CDR3 spans 13 amino acids.

As to this clonotype: This may be a read error: a much more frequent sequence differs by one nucleotide. V gene TRBV29-1 combines with J gene TRBJ2-7; D is perhaps TRBD1 or TRBD2 (5 bases each). The CDR3 length is 13 residues. Germline CDR1 is SQVTM and CDR2 is ANQGSEA. Trimming left V 5 bases short and J 5 bases short, with 16 bases between. Here the CDR3 reads CSVLRGYWDEQYF. For the CDR3, the DNA is TGCAGCGTTCTCCGGGGCTACTGGGACGAGCAGTACTTC.

V and J are TRBV7-9 and TRBJ2-3; D is perhaps TRBD1 (6 bases). This CDR3 is built from 14 residues. The V end was cut by 7 bases, the J end by 8 bases, with 19 bases between. CDR1 is SEHNR and CDR2 is FQNEAQ in the germline V gene (reference sequence). The CDR3 loop is CASNLNRVPATQYF. In DNA form, the CDR3 reads TGTGCCAGCAACTTGAACAGGGTGCCAGCTACGCAGTATTTT.

A remark on this clonotype: A much larger clone lies a single base off, so this may be a read error. The chain joins TRBV28 to TRBJ2-7; D is perhaps TRBD2 (5 bases). CDR3 length equals 14 residues. V was shortened by 7 bases and J by 2 bases, with 15 bases between the two germline ends. CDR1 and CDR2 (germline): MDHEN, SYDVKM. CDR3 sequence: CASNAVTGTYEQYF. The CDR3 region has the DNA TGTGCCAGCAACGCCGTGACGGGAACCTACGAGCAGTACTTC.